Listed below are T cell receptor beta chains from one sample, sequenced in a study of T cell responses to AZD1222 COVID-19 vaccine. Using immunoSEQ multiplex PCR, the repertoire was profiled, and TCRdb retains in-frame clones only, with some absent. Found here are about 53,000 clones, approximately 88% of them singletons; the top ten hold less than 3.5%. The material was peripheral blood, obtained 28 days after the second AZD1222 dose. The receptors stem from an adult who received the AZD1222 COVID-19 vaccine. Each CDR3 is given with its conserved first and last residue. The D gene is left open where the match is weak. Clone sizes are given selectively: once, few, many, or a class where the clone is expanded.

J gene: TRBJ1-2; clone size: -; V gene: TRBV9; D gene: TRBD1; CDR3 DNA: TGTGCCAGCAGCGTAGCTGTACAGGGGGCCCATGGCTACACCTTC; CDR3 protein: CASSVAVQGAHGYTF
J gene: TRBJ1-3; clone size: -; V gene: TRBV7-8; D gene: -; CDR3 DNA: TGTGCCAGCAGCTTAGGTGAAAGCTCTGGAAACACCATATATTTT; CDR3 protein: CASSLGESSGNTIYF
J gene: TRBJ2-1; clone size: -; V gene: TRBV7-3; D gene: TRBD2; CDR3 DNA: TGTGCCAGCAGCTCGGGACTAGCGGTCTACAATGAGCAGTTCTTC; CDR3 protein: CASSSGLAVYNEQFF
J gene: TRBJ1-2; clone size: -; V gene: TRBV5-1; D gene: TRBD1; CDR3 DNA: TGCGCCAGCAGCTTAAGTGACAGGGGCGCGTACTATGGCTACACCTTC; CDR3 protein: CASSLSDRGAYYGYTF
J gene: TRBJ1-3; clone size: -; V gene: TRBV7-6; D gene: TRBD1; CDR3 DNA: TGTGCCAGCAGCCCAGACCGAGGGGGCGGAAACACCATATATTTT; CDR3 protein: CASSPDRGGGNTIYF
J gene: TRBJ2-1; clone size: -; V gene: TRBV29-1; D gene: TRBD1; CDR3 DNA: TGCAGCGTTCCAGGGGGCGCAACCTTTTACAATGAGCAGTTCTTC; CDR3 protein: CSVPGGATFYNEQFF
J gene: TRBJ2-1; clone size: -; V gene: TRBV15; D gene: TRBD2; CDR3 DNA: TGTGCCACCAGCCCGGGACTAGCAGGATTCAACAATGAGCAGTTCTTC; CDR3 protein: CATSPGLAGFNNEQFF
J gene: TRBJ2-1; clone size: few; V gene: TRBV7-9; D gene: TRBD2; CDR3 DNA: TGTGCCAGCAGCTTCGGACTAGCGGGACAATACAATGAGCAGTTCTTC; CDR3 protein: CASSFGLAGQYNEQFF
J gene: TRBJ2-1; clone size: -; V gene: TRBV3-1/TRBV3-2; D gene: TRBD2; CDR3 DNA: TGTGCCAGCAGCAAAGGCGGACTAGCGGGAACCTCCTACAATGAGCAGTTCTTC; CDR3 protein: CASSKGGLAGTSYNEQFF
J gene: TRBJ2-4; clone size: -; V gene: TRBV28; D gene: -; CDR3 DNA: TGTGCCAGCAGCCCAGAAGCGGGCTCACTAGCCAAAAACATTCAGTACTTC; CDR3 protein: CASSPEAGSLAKNIQYF
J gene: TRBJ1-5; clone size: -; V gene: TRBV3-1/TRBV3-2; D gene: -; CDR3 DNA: TGTGCCAGCAGCTCCGGAGGGGTCAGTGGCAATCAGCCCCAGCATTTT; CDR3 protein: CASSSGGVSGNQPQHF
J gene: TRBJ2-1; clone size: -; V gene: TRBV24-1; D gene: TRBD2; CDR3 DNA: TGTGCCACCAGTGATCCCTGGACTAGCGGGACGGAGCATGAGCAGTTCTTC; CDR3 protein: CATSDPWTSGTEHEQFF
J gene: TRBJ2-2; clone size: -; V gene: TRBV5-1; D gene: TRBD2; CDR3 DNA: TGCGCCAGCAGCTTGGGACTAGCGGGCCTAGGGGCCGGGGAGCTGTTTTTT; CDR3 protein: CASSLGLAGLGAGELFF
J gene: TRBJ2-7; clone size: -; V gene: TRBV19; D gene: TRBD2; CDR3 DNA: TGTGCCAGTAGGCCAAGCGGGATCCCCTACGAGCAGTACTTC; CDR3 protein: CASRPSGIPYEQYF
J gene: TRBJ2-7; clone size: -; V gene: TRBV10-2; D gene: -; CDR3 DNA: TGCGCCAGCAGTGTGGCGACGGGTCTGGGCGAGCAGTACTTC; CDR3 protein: CASSVATGLGEQYF
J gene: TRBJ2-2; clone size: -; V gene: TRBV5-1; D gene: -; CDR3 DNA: TGCGCCAGCAGCTTGTTCGGGGAGAACACCGGGGAGCTGTTTTTT; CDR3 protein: CASSLFGENTGELFF